This TCR beta chain was identified during a study of cytomegalovirus exposure and HLA in healthy donors. Of note for this clone: Its specificity is unknown.

The study ran its PCR with 60 Vbeta and 13 Jbeta primers. Authors' data handling: An analysis that came later counted roughly 87 million unique TCR beta chains, approximately 11 million shared. TCRdb's table, derived via immunoSEQ multiplex PCR, lists solely in-frame clones and lacks some. V and J calls and clone size are given by that table; D and trimming were obtained from the DNA. The table lists 95,000 to 150,000 clones, approximately 66% of them singletons. Study-wide results and caveats: A later analysis appeared to link common viral pathogens to several of the most significant clusters. TCR beta chains numbering roughly 150 were designated cytomegalovirus-associated.

This sequence originates from a woman in her thirties or forties in good health and CMV-seropositive. Specimen: PBMCs.

The CDR3 is CASSLGGTSKETQYF. In DNA, the CDR3 is TGTGCCAGCAGCTTAGGAGGGACTAGCAAGGAGACCCAGTACTTC. This chain joins TRBV7-9 and TRBJ2-5, with 9 positions matching TRBD2. The length of the CDR3 is 15 residues. Germline loops: CDR1 SEHNR, CDR2 FQNEAQ (reference sequence). V lost 1 base and J lost 5; bases outside the gene matches: 5.